The sample holds a few counts of the clone carrying this T cell receptor beta chain. This specimen comes from a study of shared clonotypes between healthy human individuals. Assay: immunoSEQ multiplex PCR; the TCRdb copy retains only in-frame clones and omits some. The repertoire holds approximately 980,000 clones, with less than 85% as singletons. This clonotype was obtained from a young man in good health. Sample: memory CD4+ T cells sorted from blood. As to subset: CD45RA-negative fraction.

CDR3 bases: TGTGCCAGCAGCCTATCCCACGTAGAGCAGTACTTC. As protein: CASSLSHVEQYF. The gene calls are TRBV7-8 and TRBJ2-7; D is unresolved. The germline gives CDR1 SGHVS, CDR2 FQNEAQ. Trimming took 5 bases from V and 7 from J, leaving 12 bases between them. This CDR3 spans 12 amino acids. Based on the CDR3 plus reference TRBV7-8 and TRBJ2-7, the full variable domain is GAGVSQSPRYKVAKRGQDVALRCDPISGHVSLFWYQQALGQGPEFLTYFQNEAQLDKSGLPSDRFFAERPEGSVSTLKIQRTQQEDSAVYLCASSLSHVEQYFGPGTRLTVT.